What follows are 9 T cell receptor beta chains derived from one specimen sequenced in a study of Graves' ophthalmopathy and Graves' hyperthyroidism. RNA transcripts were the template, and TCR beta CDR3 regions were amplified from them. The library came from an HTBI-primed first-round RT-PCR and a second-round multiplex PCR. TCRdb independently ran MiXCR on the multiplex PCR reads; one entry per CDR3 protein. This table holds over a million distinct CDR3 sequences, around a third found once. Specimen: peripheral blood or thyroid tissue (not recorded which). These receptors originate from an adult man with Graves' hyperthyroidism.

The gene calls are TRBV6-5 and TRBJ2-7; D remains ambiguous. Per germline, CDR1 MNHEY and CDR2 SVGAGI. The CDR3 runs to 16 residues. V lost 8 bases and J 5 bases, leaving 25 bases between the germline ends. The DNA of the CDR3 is TGTGCCAGCCGCCTCACTTGGCGTGCACTTAGAAACGAGCAGTACTTC. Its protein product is CASRLTWRALRNEQYF.

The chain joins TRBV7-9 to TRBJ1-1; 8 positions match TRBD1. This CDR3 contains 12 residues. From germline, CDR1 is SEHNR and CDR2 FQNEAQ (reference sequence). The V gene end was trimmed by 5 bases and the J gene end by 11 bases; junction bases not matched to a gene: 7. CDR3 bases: TGTGCCAGCAGCCCCCCGGGACAGGCGGCTTTCTTT. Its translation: CASSPPGQAAFF.

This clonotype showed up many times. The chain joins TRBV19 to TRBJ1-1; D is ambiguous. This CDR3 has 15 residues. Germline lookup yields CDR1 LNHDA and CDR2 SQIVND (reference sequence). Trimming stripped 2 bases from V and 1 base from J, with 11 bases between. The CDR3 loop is CASSINERGNTEAFF. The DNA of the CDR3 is TGTGCCAGTAGTATAAATGAGCGGGGGAACACTGAAGCTTTCTTT. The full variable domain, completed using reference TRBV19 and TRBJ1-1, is DGGITQSPKYLFRKEGQNVTLSCEQNLNHDAMYWYRQDPGQGLRLIYYSQIVNDFQKGDIAEGYSVSREKKESFPLTVTSAQKNPTAFYLCASSINERGNTEAFFGQGTRLTVV.

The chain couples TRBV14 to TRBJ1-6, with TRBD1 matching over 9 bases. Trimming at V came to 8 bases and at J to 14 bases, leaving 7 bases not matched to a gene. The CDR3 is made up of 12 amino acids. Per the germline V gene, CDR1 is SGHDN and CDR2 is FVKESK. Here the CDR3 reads CASGTGSFTLHF. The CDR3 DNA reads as TGTGCCAGCGGGACAGGGAGTTTCACCCTCCACTTT.

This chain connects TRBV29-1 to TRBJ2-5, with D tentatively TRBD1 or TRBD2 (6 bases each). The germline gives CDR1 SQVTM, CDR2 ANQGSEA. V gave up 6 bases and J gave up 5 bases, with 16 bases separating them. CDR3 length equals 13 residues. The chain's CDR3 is CSVKWGAKETQYF. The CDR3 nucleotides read TGCAGCGTAAAGTGGGGGGCCAAGGAGACCCAGTACTTC.

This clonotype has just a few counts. The CDR3 DNA reads as TGTGCCAGCAGCCCGACAGGCCTAGCGGGAGTGGGCTACGAGCAGTACTTC. Its translation is CASSPTGLAGVGYEQYF. V usage is TRBV7-2 and J usage is TRBJ2-7; 10 nucleotides align to TRBD2. Germline V CDR1 and CDR2: SGHTA, FQGNSA. This CDR3 spans 17 amino acids. V shed 5 bases and J 3 bases; nucleotides not matched to a gene: 13.

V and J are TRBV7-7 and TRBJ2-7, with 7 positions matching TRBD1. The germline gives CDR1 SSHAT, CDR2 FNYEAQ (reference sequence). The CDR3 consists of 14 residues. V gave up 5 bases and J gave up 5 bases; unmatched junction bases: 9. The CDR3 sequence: CASSTGTVRDEQYF. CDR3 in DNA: TGTGCCAGCAGCACCGGGACAGTCAGGGACGAGCAGTACTTC. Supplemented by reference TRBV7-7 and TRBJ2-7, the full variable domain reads GAGVSQSPRYKVTKRGQDVTLRCDPISSHATLYWYQQALGQGPEFLTYFNYEAQPDKSGLPSDRFSAERPEGSISTLTIQRTEQRDSAMYRCASSTGTVRDEQYFGPGTRLTVT.

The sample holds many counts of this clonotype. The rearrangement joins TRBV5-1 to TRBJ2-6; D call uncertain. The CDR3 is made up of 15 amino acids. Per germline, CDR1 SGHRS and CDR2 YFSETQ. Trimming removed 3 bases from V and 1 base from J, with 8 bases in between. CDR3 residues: CASSSLGSGANVLTF. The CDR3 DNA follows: TGCGCCAGCAGCTCCCTGGGGTCTGGGGCCAACGTCCTGACTTTC.

CDR3 coding DNA: TGCGCCAGCAGTGCCGGGCCAGCATCCTACGAGCAGTACTTC. Translated: CASSAGPASYEQYF. V usage is TRBV10-2 and J usage is TRBJ2-7; D is unclear. Per germline, CDR1 WSHSY and CDR2 SAAADI. V was trimmed by 4 bases and J by 1 base, leaving 11 bases between them. The CDR3 covers 14 residues.